This T cell receptor beta chain derives from a study of blood T cell repertoires in COVID-19. Study-level information: Collection of acute and convalescent COVID-19 samples took place in the United States, Italy and Spain. Sample material is recorded as cDNA or gDNA derived from T cells, B-cell-depleted T cells, or PBMCs.

As originally analysed: Amplification with reference gene primers provided the estimates of nucleated cell counts. Generated by immunoSEQ multiplex PCR, the TCRdb table keeps only in-frame clones and is missing some. V and J calls and clone size come straight from that table; D and trimming were deduced from the DNA. The sample yields roughly 190,000 clones, 88% seen once. This CDR3 spans 13 amino acids. V dropped 4 bases and J dropped 6 bases, with 12 bases sitting between them. Germline assignment: CDR1 SGDLS and CDR2 YYNGEE. The sample consisted of peripheral blood. The sequence was collected from a human donor in a cohort sampled during active COVID-19. V usage is TRBV9 and J usage is TRBJ2-3; D may be TRBD1 (6 bases). The DNA of the CDR3 is TGTGCCAGCAGCTTCCAGGGGACCGATACGCAGTATTTT. Its protein product is CASSFQGTDTQYF.